These T cell receptor beta chains were read from a single sample in a study of shared clonotypes between healthy human individuals. The assay was immunoSEQ multiplex PCR, and TCRdb's table has in-frame clones only and misses some. This sample carries hundreds of thousands of clones, 92% of them seen once, and the ten largest clones take 24%. Sequencing was done on a sample of naive CD8+ T cells sorted from blood. Receptor source: a young man in good health. Both conserved end residues are part of each CDR3. The D gene is left open where the match is weak. Clone size is stated in some rows and not others, as once, few, many or a class when expanded.

TRBD2,TRBV4-3,NA,TRBJ2-3,CASSQDLSGSSTDTQYF,TGCGCCAGCAGCCAAGATCTTAGCGGGTCGAGCACAGATACGCAGTATTTT
TRBD2,TRBV11-2,NA,TRBJ2-7,CASSAGGSRYEQYF,TGTGCCAGCAGCGCCGGGGGGTCGAGGTACGAGCAGTACTTC
TRBD1,TRBV9,once,TRBJ2-1,CASSESAAGTGDGNEQFF,TGTGCCAGCAGCGAGAGTGCCGCCGGGACAGGGGATGGCAATGAGCAGTTCTTC
TRBD1,TRBV7-9,NA,TRBJ2-5,CASSHRQGQETQYF,TGTGCCAGCAGCCACAGACAGGGTCAAGAGACCCAGTACTTC
NA,TRBV7-9,NA,TRBJ2-1,CASSLGRGGDEQFF,TGTGCCAGCAGCTTAGGACGGGGCGGAGATGAGCAGTTCTTC
NA,TRBV10-2,few,TRBJ2-2,CASEGGNRNTGELFF,TGCGCCAGCGAAGGAGGGAATCGTAACACCGGGGAGCTGTTTTTT
NA,TRBV30,NA,TRBJ2-7,CALVKRGLGEQYF,TGTGCTCTCGTCAAAAGGGGATTGGGCGAGCAGTACTTC
NA,TRBV11-2,NA,TRBJ2-5,CASSLGVLQETQYF,TGTGCCAGCAGCTTAGGAGTCCTACAAGAGACCCAGTACTTC
NA,TRBV4-1,few,TRBJ1-5,CASSQGDGSSNQPQHF,TGCGCCAGCAGCCAAGGGGACGGTTCTAGCAATCAGCCCCAGCATTTT
NA,TRBV19,once,TRBJ2-1,CASSFDGAGVEQFF,TGTGCCAGTAGTTTCGACGGGGCTGGGGTTGAGCAGTTCTTC
NA,TRBV18,NA,TRBJ1-1,CASSPPIGSNTEAFF,TGTGCCAGCTCACCCCCGATTGGGTCGAACACTGAAGCTTTCTTT
NA,TRBV11-2,NA,TRBJ1-1,CASSLDSLSDLVVNTEAFF,TGTGCCAGCAGCTTAGATTCTTTGTCCGATTTGGTAGTGAACACTGAAGCTTTCTTT
TRBD1,TRBV29-1,NA,TRBJ1-4,CSVDGTGNEKLFF,TGCAGCGTTGATGGGACAGGGAATGAAAAACTGTTTTTT
TRBD1,TRBV7-2,NA,TRBJ1-1,CASSFGQGAEAFF,TGTGCCAGCAGCTTCGGACAGGGCGCCGAAGCTTTCTTT
NA,TRBV9,NA,TRBJ2-7,CASSVGGTTYEQYF,TGTGCCAGCAGCGTAGGGGGGACAACCTACGAGCAGTACTTC
NA,TRBV29-1,once,TRBJ1-1,CSVLQLNTEAFF,TGCAGCGTTCTACAGTTGAACACTGAAGCTTTCTTT
TRBD1,TRBV18,NA,TRBJ2-7,CASSPAQGAREQYF,TGTGCCAGCTCACCTGCACAGGGGGCTCGGGAGCAGTACTTC
NA,TRBV11-2,NA,TRBJ1-4,CASSPPQGRSEKLFF,TGTGCCAGCAGCCCCCCCCAGGGCAGAAGCGAAAAACTGTTTTTT
TRBD2,TRBV9,NA,TRBJ2-3,CASSVAGLAGNTQYF,TGTGCCAGCAGCGTAGCCGGGTTAGCGGGGAATACGCAGTATTTT
TRBD2,TRBV30,NA,TRBJ2-7,CAWRPSGRALEQYF,TGTGCCTGGAGACCTAGCGGGAGGGCTCTCGAGCAGTACTTC
TRBD1,TRBV27,NA,TRBJ2-1,CASSLRTGRYNEQFF,TGTGCCAGCAGTTTAAGGACAGGAAGGTACAATGAGCAGTTCTTC
NA,TRBV27,NA,TRBJ2-7,CASTLGGLQYF,TGTGCCAGCACCCTCGGGGGTTTGCAGTACTTC
TRBD1,TRBV11-2,once,TRBJ2-7,CASSSAGTGPYEQYF,TGTGCCAGCAGCTCCGCCGGGACAGGTCCCTACGAGCAGTACTTC
NA,TRBV7-9,NA,TRBJ2-1,CASSSGVGNEQFF,TGTGCCAGCAGCTCCGGGGTCGGGAATGAGCAGTTCTTC
NA,TRBV9,NA,TRBJ2-4,CASSAAGGHFQYF,TGTGCCAGCAGCGCAGCGGGTGGACATTTTCAGTACTTC
NA,TRBV7-9,NA,TRBJ1-1,CASTPAVGRVNTEAFF,TGTGCCAGCACCCCCGCTGTTGGCAGGGTGAACACTGAAGCTTTCTTT
NA,TRBV11-1,NA,TRBJ2-3,CASSYPFPTDTQYF,TGTGCCAGCAGCTACCCCTTCCCCACAGATACGCAGTATTTT
TRBD1,TRBV9,NA,TRBJ2-7,CASSVGQGAYEQYF,TGTGCCAGCAGCGTAGGACAGGGAGCCTACGAGCAGTACTTC
TRBD2,TRBV6-5,NA,TRBJ2-3,CASSFFREADTQYF,TGTGCCAGCAGTTTTTTCCGGGAGGCAGATACGCAGTATTTT
NA,TRBV4-1,NA,TRBJ1-2,CASSQVGNRLNYGYTF,TGCGCCAGCAGCCAAGTCGGGAATCGCCTCAACTATGGCTACACCTTC
NA,TRBV6-5,NA,TRBJ1-2,CAVKRSDYGYTF,TGTGCCGTGAAAAGGTCCGACTATGGCTACACCTTC
NA,TRBV27,NA,TRBJ2-7,CASSLGAGEQYF,TGTGCCAGCAGTTTGGGGGCGGGGGAGCAGTACTTC
TRBD1,TRBV2,NA,TRBJ2-7,CASSYTGTAYEQYF,TGTGCCAGCAGTTACACCGGGACAGCCTACGAGCAGTACTTC
NA,TRBV5-1,once,TRBJ1-4,CASSLRGGLEKLFF,TGCGCCAGCAGCCTTCGTGGGGGGTTGGAAAAACTGTTTTTT
TRBD2,TRBV13,NA,TRBJ2-3,CASSLLAHDTQYF,TGTGCCAGCAGCCTACTAGCGCATGATACGCAGTATTTT
TRBD2,TRBV16,NA,TRBJ2-1,CASSQGTSGSNEQFF,TGTGCCAGCAGCCAAGGGACTAGCGGGAGCAATGAGCAGTTCTTC
NA,TRBV7-2,NA,TRBJ2-1,CASSRSLPNEQFF,TGTGCCAGCAGCCGATCCCTCCCCAATGAGCAGTTCTTC
NA,TRBV7-6,once,TRBJ1-1,CASSPYGQPNTEAFF,TGTGCCAGCAGCCCATATGGGCAACCGAACACTGAAGCTTTCTTT
NA,TRBV5-4,NA,TRBJ2-3,CASSLVGHIAPDTQYF,TGTGCCAGCAGCTTGGTCGGGCACATAGCCCCAGATACGCAGTATTTT
TRBD2,TRBV5-4,NA,TRBJ2-7,CASSSGGLVSYEQYF,TGTGCCAGCAGCAGCGGGGGGCTAGTATCCTACGAGCAGTACTTC
TRBD2,TRBV6-5,NA,TRBJ2-7,CASSYSKGRDYEQYF,TGTGCCAGCAGTTACTCGAAGGGGAGGGACTACGAGCAGTACTTC
NA,TRBV27,NA,TRBJ2-7,CASSLAGANEQYF,TGTGCCAGCAGTTTAGCAGGGGCTAACGAGCAGTACTTC
NA,TRBV6-5,NA,TRBJ2-7,CASSYGQTYEQYF,TGTGCCAGCAGTTACGGACAGACATACGAGCAGTACTTC
TRBD1,TRBV19,NA,TRBJ1-5,CASSSHRDRVDQPQHF,TGTGCCAGTAGTAGCCACCGGGACAGGGTGGACCAGCCCCAGCATTTT
NA,TRBV2,NA,TRBJ2-1,CASSEGVGQPYNEQFF,TGTGCCAGCAGTGAAGGTGTTGGACAGCCCTACAATGAGCAGTTCTTC
NA,TRBV7-8,few,TRBJ2-2,CASSLYANYQNTGELFF,TGTGCCAGCAGCTTATATGCTAACTACCAGAACACCGGGGAGCTGTTTTTT
NA,TRBV27,NA,TRBJ1-1,CASSPGPGDTEAFF,TGTGCCAGCAGTCCCGGGCCCGGGGACACTGAAGCTTTCTTT
TRBD2,TRBV9,NA,TRBJ2-7,CASSVPGTSGRAVYEQYF,TGTGCCAGCAGCGTACCTGGGACTAGCGGGAGGGCCGTTTACGAGCAGTACTTC
TRBD1,TRBV29-1,NA,TRBJ2-1,CSVTTGGPYNEQFF,TGCAGCGTTACGACAGGGGGCCCCTACAATGAGCAGTTCTTC
NA,TRBV6-5,NA,TRBJ2-1,CASSLSGLNEQFF,TGTGCCAGCAGTTTATCAGGACTCAATGAGCAGTTCTTC
NA,TRBV29-1,NA,TRBJ2-7,CRPRPYEQYF,TGCAGACCGAGACCTTACGAGCAGTACTTC
NA,TRBV10-3,NA,TRBJ1-4,CAIMGEVDEKLFF,TGTGCCATCATGGGGGAGGTGGATGAAAAACTGTTTTTT
NA,TRBV4-1,NA,TRBJ2-3,CASSQDARTIATDTQYF,TGCGCCAGCAGCCAAGATGCCCGGACTATAGCTACAGATACGCAGTATTTT
TRBD2,TRBV19,NA,TRBJ2-7,CASSMYSGGSYEQYF,TGTGCCAGTAGTATGTATTCGGGAGGCTCCTACGAGCAGTACTTC
TRBD1,TRBV28,NA,TRBJ2-7,CASSLTGQGAFYEQYF,TGTGCCAGCAGTTTAACCGGACAGGGGGCCTTCTACGAGCAGTACTTC
TRBD2,TRBV7-9,NA,TRBJ2-1,CASSGRLAPNEQFF,TGTGCCAGCAGCGGGCGACTAGCTCCGAATGAGCAGTTCTTC
NA,TRBV7-6,NA,TRBJ1-2,CASSGGMDTSNYGYTF,TGTGCCAGCAGCGGAGGGATGGACACCTCTAACTATGGCTACACCTTC